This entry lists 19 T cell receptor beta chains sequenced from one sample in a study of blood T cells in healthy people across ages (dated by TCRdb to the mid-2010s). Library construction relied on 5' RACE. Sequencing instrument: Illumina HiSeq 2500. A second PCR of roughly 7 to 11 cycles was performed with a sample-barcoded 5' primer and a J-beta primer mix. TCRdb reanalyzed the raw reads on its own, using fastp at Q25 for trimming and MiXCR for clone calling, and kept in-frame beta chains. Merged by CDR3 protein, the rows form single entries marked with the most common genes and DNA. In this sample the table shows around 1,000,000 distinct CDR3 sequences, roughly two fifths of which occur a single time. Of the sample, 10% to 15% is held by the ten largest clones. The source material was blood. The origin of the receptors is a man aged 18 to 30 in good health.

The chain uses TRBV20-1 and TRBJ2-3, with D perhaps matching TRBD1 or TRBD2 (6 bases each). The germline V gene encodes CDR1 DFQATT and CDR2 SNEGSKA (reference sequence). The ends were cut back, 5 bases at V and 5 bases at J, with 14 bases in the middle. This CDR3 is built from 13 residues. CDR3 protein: CSAGGGLRDTQYF. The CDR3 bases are TGCAGTGCTGGAGGGGGGCTCAGAGATACGCAGTATTTT.

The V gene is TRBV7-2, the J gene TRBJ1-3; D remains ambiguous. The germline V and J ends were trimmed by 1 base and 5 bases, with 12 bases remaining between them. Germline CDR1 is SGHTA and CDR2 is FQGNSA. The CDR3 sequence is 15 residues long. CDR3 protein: CASSLDLGIRNTIYF. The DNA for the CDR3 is TGTGCCAGCAGCTTAGATCTGGGGATCCGAAACACCATATATTTT.

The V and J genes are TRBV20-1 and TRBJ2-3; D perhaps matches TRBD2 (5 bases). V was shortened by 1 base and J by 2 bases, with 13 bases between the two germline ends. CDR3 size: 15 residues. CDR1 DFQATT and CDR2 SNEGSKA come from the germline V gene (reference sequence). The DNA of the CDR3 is TGCAGTGCTAGAGTAGGGCCAGACTACACAGATACGCAGTATTTT. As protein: CSARVGPDYTDTQYF.

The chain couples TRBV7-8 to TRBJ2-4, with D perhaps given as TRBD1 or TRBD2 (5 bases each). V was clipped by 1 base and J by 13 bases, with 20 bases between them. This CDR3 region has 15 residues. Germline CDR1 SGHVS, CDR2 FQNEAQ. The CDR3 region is CASSLGRSAGGEQYF. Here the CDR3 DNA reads TGTGCCAGCAGCTTAGGTCGATCAGCTGGGGGTGAGCAGTACTTC.

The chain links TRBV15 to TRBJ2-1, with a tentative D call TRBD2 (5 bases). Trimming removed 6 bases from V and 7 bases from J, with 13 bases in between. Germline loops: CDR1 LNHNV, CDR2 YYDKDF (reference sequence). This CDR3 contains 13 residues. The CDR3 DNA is TGTGCCACCAGGGACTCTTACATTAATGAGCAGTTCTTC. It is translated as CATRDSYINEQFF.

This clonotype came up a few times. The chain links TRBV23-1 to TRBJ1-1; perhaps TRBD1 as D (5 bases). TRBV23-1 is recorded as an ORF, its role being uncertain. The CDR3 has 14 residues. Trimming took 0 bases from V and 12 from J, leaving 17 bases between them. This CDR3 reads CASSQSLWLGGSFF. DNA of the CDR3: TGCGCCAGCAGTCAATCCCTATGGTTGGGGGGGTCTTTCTTT.

The CDR3 loop is CSARVHENTEAFF. In nucleotides, the CDR3 is TGCAGTGCTAGAGTGCACGAGAACACTGAAGCTTTCTTT. The genes are TRBV20-1 and TRBJ1-1, with unresolved D. Trimming removed 1 base from V and 1 base from J, with 7 bases in between. Germline V gives CDR1 DFQATT, CDR2 SNEGSKA (reference sequence). The CDR3 loop spans 13 amino acids.

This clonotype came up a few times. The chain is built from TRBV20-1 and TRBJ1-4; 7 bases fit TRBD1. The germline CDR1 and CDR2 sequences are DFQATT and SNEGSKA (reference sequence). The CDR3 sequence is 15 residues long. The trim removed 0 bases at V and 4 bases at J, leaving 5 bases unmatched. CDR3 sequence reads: CSAREPGQSNEKLFF. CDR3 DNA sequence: TGCAGTGCTAGAGAACCGGGACAGAGTAATGAAAAACTGTTTTTT.

The CDR3 loop is CSATARDRALDEQFF. The CDR3 DNA follows: TGCAGTGCTACAGCCCGGGACAGGGCTCTTGATGAGCAGTTCTTC. V and J are TRBV20-1 and TRBJ2-1; TRBD1 matches at 9 bases. J lost 8 bases, V lost 4 bases, and 12 bases had no gene match. CDR3 size: 15 residues. Germline values: CDR1 DFQATT, CDR2 SNEGSKA (reference sequence).

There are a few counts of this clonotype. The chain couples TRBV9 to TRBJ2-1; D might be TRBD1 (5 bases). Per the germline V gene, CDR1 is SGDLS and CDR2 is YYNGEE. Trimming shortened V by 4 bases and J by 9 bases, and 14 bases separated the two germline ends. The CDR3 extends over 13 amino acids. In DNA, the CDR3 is TGTGCCAGCAGCCCGGGTCCCCAGGGTGAGCAGTTCTTC. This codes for CASSPGPQGEQFF.

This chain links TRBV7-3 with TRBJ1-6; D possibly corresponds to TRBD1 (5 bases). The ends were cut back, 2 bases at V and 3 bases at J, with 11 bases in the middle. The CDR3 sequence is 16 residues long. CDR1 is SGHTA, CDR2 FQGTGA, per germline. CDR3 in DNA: TGTGCCAGCAGCTTAGGGACCGAGATCTATAATTCACCCCTCCACTTT. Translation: CASSLGTEIYNSPLHF. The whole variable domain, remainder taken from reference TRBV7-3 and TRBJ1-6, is GAGVSQTPSNKVTEKGKYVELRCDPISGHTALYWYRQSLGQGPEFLIYFQGTGAADDSGLPNDRFFAVRPEGSVSTLKIQRTERGDSAVYLCASSLGTEIYNSPLHFGNGTRLTVT.

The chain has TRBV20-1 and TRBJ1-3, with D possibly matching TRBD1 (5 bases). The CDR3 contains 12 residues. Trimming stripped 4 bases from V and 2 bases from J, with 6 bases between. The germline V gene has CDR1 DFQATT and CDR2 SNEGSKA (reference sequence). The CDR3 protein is CSAMGAGNTIYF. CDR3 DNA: TGCAGTGCTATGGGGGCTGGAAACACCATATATTTT.

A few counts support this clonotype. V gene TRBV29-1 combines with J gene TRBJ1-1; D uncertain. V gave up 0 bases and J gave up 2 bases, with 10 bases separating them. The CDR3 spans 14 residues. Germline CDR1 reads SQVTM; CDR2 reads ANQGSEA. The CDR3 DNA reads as TGCAGCGTTGAAGATCGGGTCAGCAACACTGAAGCTTTCTTT. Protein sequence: CSVEDRVSNTEAFF.

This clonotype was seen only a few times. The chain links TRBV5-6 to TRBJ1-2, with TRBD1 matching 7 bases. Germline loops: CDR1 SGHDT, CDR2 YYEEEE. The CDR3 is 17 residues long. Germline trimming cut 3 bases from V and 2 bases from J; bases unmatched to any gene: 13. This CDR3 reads CASSSTPGRGINYGYTF. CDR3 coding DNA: TGTGCCAGCAGCTCCACTCCCGGCAGGGGGATAAACTATGGCTACACCTTC.

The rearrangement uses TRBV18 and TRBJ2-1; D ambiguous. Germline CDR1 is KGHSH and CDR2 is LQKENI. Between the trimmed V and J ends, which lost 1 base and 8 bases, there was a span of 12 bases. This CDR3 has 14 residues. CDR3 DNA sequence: TGTGCCAGCTCACCACGGGCCCTATCTGATGAGCAGTTCTTC. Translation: CASSPRALSDEQFF. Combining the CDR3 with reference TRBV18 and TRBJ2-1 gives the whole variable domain NAGVMQNPRHLVRRRGQEARLRCSPMKGHSHVYWYRQLPEEGLKFMVYLQKENIIDESGMPKERFSAEFPKEGPSILRIQQVVRGDSAAYFCASSPRALSDEQFFGPGTRLTVL.

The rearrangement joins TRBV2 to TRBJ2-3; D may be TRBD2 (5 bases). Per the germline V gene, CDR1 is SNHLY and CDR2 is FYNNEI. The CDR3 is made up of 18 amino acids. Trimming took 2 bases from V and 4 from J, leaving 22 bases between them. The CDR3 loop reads CASSEYALGNSLPDTQYF. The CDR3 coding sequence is TGTGCCAGCAGTGAATACGCGCTCGGGAATTCCCTACCAGATACGCAGTATTTT.

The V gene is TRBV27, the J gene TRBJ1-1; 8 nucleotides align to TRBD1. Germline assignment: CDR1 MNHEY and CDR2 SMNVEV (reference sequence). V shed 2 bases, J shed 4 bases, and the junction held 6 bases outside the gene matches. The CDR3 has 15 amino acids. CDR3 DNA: TGTGCCAGCAGTTTAAATCAGGGGGCGGTCACTGAAGCTTTCTTT. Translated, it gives CASSLNQGAVTEAFF.

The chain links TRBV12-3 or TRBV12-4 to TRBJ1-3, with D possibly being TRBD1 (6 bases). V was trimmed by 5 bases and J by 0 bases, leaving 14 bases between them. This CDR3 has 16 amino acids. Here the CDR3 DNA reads TGTGCCAGCAGTCCGTACAGGGAGAGCTCTGGAAACACCATATATTTT. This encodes CASSPYRESSGNTIYF.

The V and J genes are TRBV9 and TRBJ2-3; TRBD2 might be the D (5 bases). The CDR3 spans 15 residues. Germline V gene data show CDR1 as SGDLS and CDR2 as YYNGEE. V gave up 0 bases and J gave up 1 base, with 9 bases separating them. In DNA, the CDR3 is TGTGCCAGCAGCGTAGAAGACGGGGGCACAGATACGCAGTATTTT. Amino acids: CASSVEDGGTDTQYF.